Sequencing of this T cell receptor (beta chain) was carried out in a study of cytomegalovirus exposure and HLA in healthy donors. Whole-study results and caveats: In an earlier analysis, productive rearrangement rates for most beta V segments clustered near 87% or 30%.

Germline loops: CDR1 SGHVS, CDR2 FNYEAQ. The CDR3 is made up of 15 amino acids. V trimming: 1 base; J trimming: 8 bases; junction bases outside the gene matches: 7. Each donor was nominally healthy when sampled (though unrecorded immune exposures were likely). This clone was observed a single time. The target antigen is unknown. This PCR relied on a set of 60 Vbeta primers and 13 Jbeta primers. Produced via immunoSEQ multiplex PCR; TCRdb's table is partial and in-frame only. The sample has about 180,000 clones, 65% to 75% seen once. The TCR was taken from a human donor in good health. The sequencing input was PBMCs. J is TRBJ2-1 and V is TRBV7-6, with 8 nucleotides matching TRBD2. The CDR3 is CASSLEVRGLDEQFF. CDR3 nucleotide sequence: TGTGCCAGCAGCTTAGAAGTTCGGGGACTAGATGAGCAGTTCTTC.